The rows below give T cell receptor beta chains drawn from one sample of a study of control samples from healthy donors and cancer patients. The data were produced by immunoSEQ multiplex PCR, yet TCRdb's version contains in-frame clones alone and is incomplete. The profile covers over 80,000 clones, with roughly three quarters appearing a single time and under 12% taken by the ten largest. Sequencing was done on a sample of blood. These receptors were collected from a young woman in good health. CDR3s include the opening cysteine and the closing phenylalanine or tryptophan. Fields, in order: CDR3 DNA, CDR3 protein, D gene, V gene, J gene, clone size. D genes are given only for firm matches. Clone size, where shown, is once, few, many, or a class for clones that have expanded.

DNA: TGTGCCTGGAGTTCCCCCTGGTGGAACTTCTACGAGCAGTACTTC
CDR3: CAWSSPWWNFYEQYF
D: .
V: TRBV30
J: TRBJ2-7
size: .

DNA: TGTGCCAGCCGGGGGACAGGGTCTAGCACAGATACGCAGTATTTT
CDR3: CASRGTGSSTDTQYF
D: TRBD1
V: TRBV7-9
J: TRBJ2-3
size: .

DNA: TGTGCCAGTAGTATAGTTCAGGACAGCCTACTGTTTTTT
CDR3: CASSIVQDSLLFF
D: .
V: TRBV19
J: TRBJ1-4
size: .

DNA: TGTGCCAGTAGTAAGGCCCTGCGTTGGGGGGAGAGTGGCTACACCTTC
CDR3: CASSKALRWGESGYTF
D: .
V: TRBV19
J: TRBJ1-2
size: few

DNA: TGTGCCAGCAGCGTAGCTAATAGCCCTTTCGACGAGCAGTACTTC
CDR3: CASSVANSPFDEQYF
D: .
V: TRBV9
J: TRBJ2-7
size: .

DNA: TGCGCCAGCAGCTTGGCAACACTCCAAGAGACCCAGTACTTC
CDR3: CASSLATLQETQYF
D: .
V: TRBV5-1
J: TRBJ2-5
size: .

DNA: TGTGCCACCAGCAGAGATGACAGGCTCGATTCACCCCTCCACTTT
CDR3: CATSRDDRLDSPLHF
D: .
V: TRBV15
J: TRBJ1-6
size: .

DNA: TGCGCCAGCAGCTTGGATGGCGGGGCTCTCTCCGAGCAGTACTTC
CDR3: CASSLDGGALSEQYF
D: .
V: TRBV5-1
J: TRBJ2-7
size: .

DNA: TGTGCCAGCTCCCACCGGAGACAGGGGGCTGATCAGCCCCAGCATTTT
CDR3: CASSHRRQGADQPQHF
D: TRBD1
V: TRBV18
J: TRBJ1-5
size: .

DNA: TGCGCCAGCAGCTTTCTGGACACCCAAGAGACCCAGTACTTC
CDR3: CASSFLDTQETQYF
D: .
V: TRBV5-1
J: TRBJ2-5
size: .

DNA: TGTGCCAGCAGACAGGGAGCTTCTGGAAACACCATATATTTT
CDR3: CASRQGASGNTIYF
D: .
V: TRBV3-1/TRBV3-2
J: TRBJ1-3
size: .

DNA: TGTGCCTGGGAGGGACGGTTTAATGAAAAACTGTTTTTT
CDR3: CAWEGRFNEKLFF
D: .
V: TRBV30
J: TRBJ1-4
size: .

DNA: TGCGCCAGCAGCCTTACATATAACTATGGCTACACCTTC
CDR3: CASSLTYNYGYTF
D: .
V: TRBV5-1
J: TRBJ1-2
size: .

DNA: TGTGCCTGGAGTGTGCAGGGTTATACCGGGGAGCTGTTTTTT
CDR3: CAWSVQGYTGELFF
D: .
V: TRBV30
J: TRBJ2-2
size: few

DNA: TGTGCCAGCAGTCAGAAGGGGGGCACCGGGGAGCTGTTTTTT
CDR3: CASSQKGGTGELFF
D: .
V: TRBV25-1
J: TRBJ2-2
size: once

DNA: TGCGCCAGCAGCGGACGATTTGGAGATACGCAGTATTTT
CDR3: CASSGRFGDTQYF
D: .
V: TRBV5-1
J: TRBJ2-3
size: .

DNA: TGTGCCAGCAGTCAAGACAGGGCTGGGGCCAACGTCCTGACTTTC
CDR3: CASSQDRAGANVLTF
D: TRBD1
V: TRBV6-2/TRBV6-3
J: TRBJ2-6
size: few

DNA: TGTGCCAGCGCCCCGGGGGGGCTCTTTTCCTACAATGAGCAGTTCTTC
CDR3: CASAPGGLFSYNEQFF
D: TRBD2
V: TRBV7-3
J: TRBJ2-1
size: .

DNA: TGCGCCAGCAGCCAAGATAAGGGGGAAAACAATGAGCAGTTCTTC
CDR3: CASSQDKGENNEQFF
D: .
V: TRBV4-3
J: TRBJ2-1
size: .

DNA: TGTGCCAGCAGCTTACCTAGCGGGAGCTCCTACAATGAGCAGTTCTTC
CDR3: CASSLPSGSSYNEQFF
D: TRBD2
V: TRBV5-4
J: TRBJ2-1
size: .

DNA: TGTGCCAGCAGTGAATCAGTGGGCGGACTGTTTTTT
CDR3: CASSESVGGLFF
D: .
V: TRBV2
J: TRBJ1-4
size: .

DNA: TGTGCCAGTAGTGGGGGGGCAAACACCGGGGAGCTGTTTTTT
CDR3: CASSGGANTGELFF
D: .
V: TRBV19
J: TRBJ2-2
size: .

DNA: TGTGCCAGCAGTGGCGGGGGGGCCGCCGAGCAGTACTTC
CDR3: CASSGGGAAEQYF
D: TRBD2
V: TRBV7-2
J: TRBJ2-7
size: .

DNA: TGCGCCAGCAGCACCGGACCTGGCAATGAGCAGTTCTTC
CDR3: CASSTGPGNEQFF
D: .
V: TRBV5-1
J: TRBJ2-1
size: few

DNA: TGCGCCAGCAACTCGGGGAACACCTACAATGAGCAGTTCTTC
CDR3: CASNSGNTYNEQFF
D: .
V: TRBV5-1
J: TRBJ2-1
size: once

DNA: TGTGCCAGCAGCGCTGGGGGATTGGGGACCCAGTACTTC
CDR3: CASSAGGLGTQYF
D: .
V: TRBV6-5
J: TRBJ2-5
size: .

DNA: TGTGCCAGCAGTCCCGACGTCGGGAACACTGAAGCTTTCTTT
CDR3: CASSPDVGNTEAFF
D: .
V: TRBV5-8
J: TRBJ1-1
size: .

DNA: TGTGCCATCGGACAGGGGGCAAATCAGCCCCAGCATTTT
CDR3: CAIGQGANQPQHF
D: TRBD1
V: TRBV6-6
J: TRBJ1-5
size: .

DNA: TGTGCCAGCAGTGAATACGGGCAGGCAGCCAAAAACATTCAGTACTTC
CDR3: CASSEYGQAAKNIQYF
D: .
V: TRBV25-1
J: TRBJ2-4
size: few

DNA: TGTGCCAGCAGCTTGGGACAGGGGAGCTCTGGAAACACCATATATTTT
CDR3: CASSLGQGSSGNTIYF
D: TRBD1
V: TRBV5-6
J: TRBJ1-3
size: .

DNA: TGTGCCAGCTGGACAGGGGAATACAATCAGCCCCAGCATTTT
CDR3: CASWTGEYNQPQHF
D: TRBD1
V: TRBV6-5
J: TRBJ1-5
size: .

DNA: TGTGCCAGTAGTTCACGGACTGAAGAGCAGTACTTC
CDR3: CASSSRTEEQYF
D: .
V: TRBV19
J: TRBJ2-7
size: .

DNA: TGCGCCAGCAGCGACTACAGGAACACTGAAGCTTTCTTT
CDR3: CASSDYRNTEAFF
D: .
V: TRBV5-1
J: TRBJ1-1
size: few

DNA: TGTGCCAGCAGCCAAATCCACCCCGGACTAGCCGGCACAGATACGCAGTATTTT
CDR3: CASSQIHPGLAGTDTQYF
D: TRBD2
V: TRBV3-1/TRBV3-2
J: TRBJ2-3
size: once

DNA: TGTGCCAGCAGCCAAGGCTGGCGAGGGTCCACTGAAGCTTTCTTT
CDR3: CASSQGWRGSTEAFF
D: .
V: TRBV3-1/TRBV3-2
J: TRBJ1-1
size: .

DNA: TGTGCCAGCAGTTTACCCGGGTCGAATCAGCCCCAGCATTTT
CDR3: CASSLPGSNQPQHF
D: .
V: TRBV27
J: TRBJ1-5
size: .

DNA: TGTGCCAGTAGTATGGGGGACAGGTCCTACGAGCAGTACTTC
CDR3: CASSMGDRSYEQYF
D: TRBD1
V: TRBV19
J: TRBJ2-7
size: .

DNA: TGTGCCAGCAGCTTGGAAGGGACTAGAGGAGATACGCAGTATTTT
CDR3: CASSLEGTRGDTQYF
D: TRBD2
V: TRBV11-2
J: TRBJ2-3
size: .

DNA: TGTGCCAGCAGCTTGACCGGGACTCCTAATGAAAAACTGTTTTTT
CDR3: CASSLTGTPNEKLFF
D: .
V: TRBV7-9
J: TRBJ1-4
size: .

DNA: TGTGCCAGCACCCTAGGGGGGGTCGACTATGGCTACACCTTC
CDR3: CASTLGGVDYGYTF
D: .
V: TRBV2
J: TRBJ1-2
size: once

DNA: TGTGCCAGCAGTCCGGACCTTGGCACACCGCATACGCAGTATTTT
CDR3: CASSPDLGTPHTQYF
D: .
V: TRBV6-4
J: TRBJ2-3
size: .

DNA: TGTGCCAGCAGCTTATCACAGGCAAGAGGAAACACCATATATTTT
CDR3: CASSLSQARGNTIYF
D: .
V: TRBV7-6
J: TRBJ1-3
size: .

DNA: TGTGCCAGCAGCCCCACGACAGGGGTTGGCTACACCTTC
CDR3: CASSPTTGVGYTF
D: TRBD1
V: TRBV7-2
J: TRBJ1-2
size: .

DNA: TGTGCCAGCAGCTTAGGGGGGGGAGGTGAGACCCAGTACTTC
CDR3: CASSLGGGGETQYF
D: TRBD2
V: TRBV7-2
J: TRBJ2-5
size: once

DNA: TGTGCCACCAGCAGAGTCTCCGGACTGGCCCAAGAGACCCAGTACTTC
CDR3: CATSRVSGLAQETQYF
D: .
V: TRBV15
J: TRBJ2-5
size: few

DNA: TGTGCCAGCAGCCTGGCGGGGAGTAACTATGGCTACACCTTC
CDR3: CASSLAGSNYGYTF
D: .
V: TRBV27
J: TRBJ1-2
size: .

DNA: TGTGCCAGCTCACGGACAGGGGGCTATGGAAACACCATATATTTT
CDR3: CASSRTGGYGNTIYF
D: TRBD1
V: TRBV18
J: TRBJ1-3
size: .

DNA: TGTGCCAGCAGTTCAGGGACAGTAGAGACCCAGTACTTC
CDR3: CASSSGTVETQYF
D: TRBD1
V: TRBV11-2
J: TRBJ2-5
size: .

DNA: TGTGCCAGCAGCTTCACCGGGGGATTGAACACTGAAGCTTTCTTT
CDR3: CASSFTGGLNTEAFF
D: .
V: TRBV7-8
J: TRBJ1-1
size: .

DNA: TGTGCTAGTGGTTTGTTTAGTGGGGGCCCGAACACTGAAGCTTTCTTT
CDR3: CASGLFSGGPNTEAFF
D: .
V: TRBV12-5
J: TRBJ1-1
size: .

DNA: TGCGCCGGCACCGGGGACACCGTGGGAGGAAACACCATATATTTT
CDR3: CAGTGDTVGGNTIYF
D: .
V: TRBV23-1
J: TRBJ1-3
size: few

DNA: TGTGCCAGCAGTTCTCTAGCAACCCCTTACAATGAGCAGTTCTTC
CDR3: CASSSLATPYNEQFF
D: .
V: TRBV6-2/TRBV6-3
J: TRBJ2-1
size: .

DNA: TGTGCCAGCAGCCTAAGTGGGGGACAGATAACCGGGGAGCTGTTTTTT
CDR3: CASSLSGGQITGELFF
D: TRBD1
V: TRBV7-3
J: TRBJ2-2
size: .

DNA: TGCAGTGCTAGTCCCGCCAGGGCTATTAACACTGAAGCTTTCTTT
CDR3: CSASPARAINTEAFF
D: .
V: TRBV20-1
J: TRBJ1-1
size: .

DNA: TGTGCCAGCAGCATTCGCGGGGGAGTCACCGGGGAGCTGTTTTTT
CDR3: CASSIRGGVTGELFF
D: TRBD2
V: TRBV9
J: TRBJ2-2
size: .

DNA: TGTGCCAGCAGCGTCTCTGGAAACACCATATATTTT
CDR3: CASSVSGNTIYF
D: .
V: TRBV5-4
J: TRBJ1-3
size: few

DNA: TGTGCCAGCAGCCTCGGGGGGGCCGAGGGAGAGACCCAGTACTTC
CDR3: CASSLGGAEGETQYF
D: TRBD2
V: TRBV4-2
J: TRBJ2-5
size: .

DNA: TGTGCCAGCAGCCCAATTACGGGACAGGGCGGGGAGCAGTACTTC
CDR3: CASSPITGQGGEQYF
D: TRBD1
V: TRBV7-9
J: TRBJ2-7
size: .

DNA: TGCGCCAGCAGCTTGGATCCGGGGCTCTCCTACGAGCAGTACTTC
CDR3: CASSLDPGLSYEQYF
D: .
V: TRBV5-1
J: TRBJ2-7
size: once

DNA: TGTGCCAGCAGCCCCGCCACGCAGTCGTCCGGAGCTTTCTTT
CDR3: CASSPATQSSGAFF
D: .
V: TRBV11-2
J: TRBJ1-1
size: .